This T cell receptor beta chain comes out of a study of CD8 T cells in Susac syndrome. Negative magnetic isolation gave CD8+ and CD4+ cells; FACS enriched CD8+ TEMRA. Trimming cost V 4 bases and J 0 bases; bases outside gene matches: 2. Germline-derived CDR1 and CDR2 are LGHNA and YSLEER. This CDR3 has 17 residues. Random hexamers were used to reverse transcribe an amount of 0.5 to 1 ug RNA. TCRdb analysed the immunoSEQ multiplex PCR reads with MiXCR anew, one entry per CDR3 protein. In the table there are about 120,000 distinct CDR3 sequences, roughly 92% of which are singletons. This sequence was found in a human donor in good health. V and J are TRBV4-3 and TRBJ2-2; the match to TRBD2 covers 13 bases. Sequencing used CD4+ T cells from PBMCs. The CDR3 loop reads CASSPGTSGANTGELFF. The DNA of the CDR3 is TGCGCCAGCAGCCCTGGGACTAGCGGGGCGAACACCGGGGAGCTGTTTTTT.